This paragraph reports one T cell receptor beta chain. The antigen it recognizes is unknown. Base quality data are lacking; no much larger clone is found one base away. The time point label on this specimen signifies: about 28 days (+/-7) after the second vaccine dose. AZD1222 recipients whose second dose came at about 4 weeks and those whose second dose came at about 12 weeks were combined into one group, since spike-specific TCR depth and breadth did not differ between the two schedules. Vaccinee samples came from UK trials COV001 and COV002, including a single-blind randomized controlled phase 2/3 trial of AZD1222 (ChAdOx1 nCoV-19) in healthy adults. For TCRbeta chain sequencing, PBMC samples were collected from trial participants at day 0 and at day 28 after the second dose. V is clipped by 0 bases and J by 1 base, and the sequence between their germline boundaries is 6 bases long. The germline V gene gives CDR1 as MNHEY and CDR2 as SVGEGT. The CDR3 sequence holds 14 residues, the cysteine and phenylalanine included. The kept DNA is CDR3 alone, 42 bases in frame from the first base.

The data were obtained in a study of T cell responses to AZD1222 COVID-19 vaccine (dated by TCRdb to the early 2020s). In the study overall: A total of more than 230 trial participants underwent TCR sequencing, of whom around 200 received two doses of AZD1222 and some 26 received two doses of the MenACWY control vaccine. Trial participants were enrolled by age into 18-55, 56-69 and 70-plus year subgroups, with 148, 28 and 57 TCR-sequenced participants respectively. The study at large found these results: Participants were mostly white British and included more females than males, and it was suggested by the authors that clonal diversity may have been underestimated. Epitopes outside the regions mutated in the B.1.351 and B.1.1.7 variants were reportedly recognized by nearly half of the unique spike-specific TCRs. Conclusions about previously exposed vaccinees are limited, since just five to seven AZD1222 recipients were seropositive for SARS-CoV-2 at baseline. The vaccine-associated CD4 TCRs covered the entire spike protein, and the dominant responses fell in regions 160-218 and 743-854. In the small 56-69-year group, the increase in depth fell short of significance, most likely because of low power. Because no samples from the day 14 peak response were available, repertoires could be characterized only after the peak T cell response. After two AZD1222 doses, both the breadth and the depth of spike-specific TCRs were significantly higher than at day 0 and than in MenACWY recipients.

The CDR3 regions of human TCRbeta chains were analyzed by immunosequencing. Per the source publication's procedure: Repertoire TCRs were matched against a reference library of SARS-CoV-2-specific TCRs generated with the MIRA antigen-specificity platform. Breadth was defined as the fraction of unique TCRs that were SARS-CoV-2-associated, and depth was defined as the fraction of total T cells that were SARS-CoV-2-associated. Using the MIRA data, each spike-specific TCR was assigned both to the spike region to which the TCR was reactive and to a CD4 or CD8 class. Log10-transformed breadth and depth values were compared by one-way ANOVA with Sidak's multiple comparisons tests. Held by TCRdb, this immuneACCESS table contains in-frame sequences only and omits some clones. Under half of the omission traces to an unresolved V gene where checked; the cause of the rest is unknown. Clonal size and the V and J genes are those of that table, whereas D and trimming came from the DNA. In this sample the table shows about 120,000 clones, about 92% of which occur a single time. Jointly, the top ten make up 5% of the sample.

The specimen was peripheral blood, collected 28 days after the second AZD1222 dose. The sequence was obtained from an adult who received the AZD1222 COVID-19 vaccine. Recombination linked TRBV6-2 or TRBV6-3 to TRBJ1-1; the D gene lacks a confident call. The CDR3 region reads CASSYSGWNTEAFF. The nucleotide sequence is TGTGCCAGCAGTTACTCGGGGTGGAACACTGAAGCTTTCTTT.